This entry lists 7 T cell receptor beta chains sequenced from one sample in a study of Ad26.COV2.S vaccination and SARS-CoV-2 variants. The treatment denotes: approximately 18 received Ad26.COV2.S at low or high dose, single or two shots; roughly 5 received placebo; per-sample allocation not given. After the first vaccine or placebo injection, samples were drawn on day 63. Assay: immunoSEQ multiplex PCR; the TCRdb copy retains only in-frame clones and omits some. The table shows a few hundred thousand clones, with 83% occurring only once. The sequencing used peripheral blood, collected in a trial of Ad26.COV2.S vaccine versus placebo. Receptor source: a person aged 18 to 59 who received the Ad26.COV2.S COVID-19 vaccine or a placebo.

The rearrangement joins TRBV27 to TRBJ2-6, with a tentative D call TRBD2 (5 bases). This CDR3 comprises 14 residues. CDR1 and CDR2 from the germline V gene are MNHEY and SMNVEV (reference sequence). V lost 7 bases and J lost 2, with 9 bases in between. Here the CDR3 DNA reads TGTGCCAGCAACCTACTAGCTGGGGCCAACGTCCTGACTTTC. The encoded protein is CASNLLAGANVLTF.

This clone showed up many times. The chain recombines TRBV7-9 with TRBJ1-1; no firm D call. CDR3 size: 11 residues. V was clipped by 0 bases and J by 5 bases, with 1 base between them. Per germline, CDR1 SEHNR and CDR2 FQNEAQ (reference sequence). The CDR3 DNA reads as TGTGCCAGCAGCTTAGCGACTGAAGCTTTCTTT. It codes for CASSLATEAFF.

V is TRBV18 and J is TRBJ2-7, with TRBD1 as a possible D gene (8 bases). CDR3 size: 16 residues. V was clipped by 3 bases and J by 3 bases, with 18 bases between them. Germline-derived CDR1 and CDR2 are KGHSH and LQKENI. The DNA for the CDR3 is TGTGCCAGCTCACCGAAGGCACAGGGGGGGTACTACGAGCAGTACTTC. This encodes CASSPKAQGGYYEQYF.

The chain has TRBV27 and TRBJ2-7; tentative D call: TRBD1 (6 bases). CDR1 and CDR2 from the germline V gene are MNHEY and SMNVEV (reference sequence). The CDR3 runs to 13 residues. V gave up 5 bases and J gave up 5 bases, with 13 bases separating them. CDR3: CASSLDRSHEQYF. The DNA for the CDR3 is TGTGCCAGCAGTCTCGACAGGTCCCACGAGCAGTACTTC.

This clone was counted only a few times. This rearrangement joins TRBV9 to TRBJ2-1; TRBD2 agrees at 10 bases. The CDR3 spans 14 residues. Germline V gives CDR1 SGDLS, CDR2 YYNGEE. With 0 bases clipped from V and 7 bases from J, the junction kept 1 base outside the gene matches. The CDR3 region has the DNA TGTGCCAGCAGCGTAGGGACTAGCGGAAATGAGCAGTTCTTC. Protein sequence: CASSVGTSGNEQFF.

This rearrangement joins TRBV19 to TRBJ1-5; 10 nucleotides align to TRBD1. The V and J ends lost 6 bases and 4 bases, in that order; junction bases with no gene match: 9. The germline V gene encodes CDR1 LNHDA and CDR2 SQIVND (reference sequence). This CDR3 region has 16 residues. The CDR3 bases are TGTGCCAGTAGCAACCTCGGGACAGGGGCGAATCAGCCCCAGCATTTT. Its protein is CASSNLGTGANQPQHF.

The V and J genes are TRBV12-3 or TRBV12-4 and TRBJ1-2; a weak D match, TRBD1 (5 bases). Trimming took off 3 bases at V and 14 bases at J, with 13 bases between the two ends. The CDR3 loop spans 11 amino acids. CDR3 coding DNA: TGTGCCAGCAGTTTGGTCGGGGCGATAACCTTC. The encoded protein is CASSLVGAITF.